Reported below is one T cell receptor beta chain. Its antigen is unknown. These data originate in a study of T cell repertoires in cytomegalovirus infection. Overall study context: Signatures in public TCR beta sequences pointed to both CMV infection and matching HLA type.

Notes on the study in general: Frequencies of public TCR beta families were cumulated, and this identified carriers of CMV plus the relevant HLA. The ex vivo response was dominated by HLA-C-restricted CMV-specific TCR beta clonotypes.

The CDR3 loop spans 16 amino acids. V lost 5 bases and J lost 5; bases outside the gene matches: 11. CDR1 and CDR2 from the germline V gene are MDHEN and SYDVKM. TCRdb processed the reads anew with MiXCR; each CDR3 protein has one entry. Counted here are some 240,000 distinct CDR3 sequences, about 18% occurring once; the ten biggest clones make up roughly half. The chain carries TRBV28 and TRBJ1-5; 8 bases fit TRBD1. Sequencing input: CD8+ T cells from PBMCs. The receptor's source is a human donor in good health (CMV status not recorded). Some clones in this sample may be carry-over from other donors' samples. CDR3 nucleotide sequence: TGTGCCAGCAGTGCGCCCGGACAGGGAAAAGATCAGCCCCAGCATTTT. Amino acids: CASSAPGQGKDQPQHF. Supplemented by reference TRBV28 and TRBJ1-5, the full variable domain reads DVKVTQSSRYLVKRTGEKVFLECVQDMDHENMFWYRQDPGLGLRLIYFSYDVKMKEKGDIPEGYSVSREKKERFSLILESASTNQTSMYLCASSAPGQGKDQPQHFGDGTRLSIL.